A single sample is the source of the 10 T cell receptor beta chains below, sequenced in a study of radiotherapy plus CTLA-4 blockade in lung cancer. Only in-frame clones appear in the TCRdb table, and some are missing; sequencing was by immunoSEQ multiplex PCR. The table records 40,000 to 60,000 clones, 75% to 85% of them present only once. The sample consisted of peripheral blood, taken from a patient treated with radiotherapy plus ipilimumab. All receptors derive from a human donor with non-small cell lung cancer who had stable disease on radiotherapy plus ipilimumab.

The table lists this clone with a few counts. CDR3 sequence: CASSYRGPYNEQFF. The DNA of the CDR3 is TGCGCCAGCAGCTACAGGGGTCCCTACAATGAGCAGTTCTTC. The chain employs TRBV5-1 and TRBJ2-1; 7 bases are a match to TRBD1. Trimming at V came to 3 bases and at J to 2 bases, leaving 2 bases not matched to a gene. There are 14 residues in the CDR3. Germline V CDR1 and CDR2: SGHRS, YFSETQ. The full variable domain, its missing parts supplied by reference TRBV5-1 and TRBJ2-1, is KAGVTQTPRYLIKTRGQQVTLSCSPISGHRSVSWYQQTPGQGLQFLFEYFSETQRNKGNFPGRFSGRQFSNSRSEMNVSTLELGDSALYLCASSYRGPYNEQFFGPGTRLTVL.

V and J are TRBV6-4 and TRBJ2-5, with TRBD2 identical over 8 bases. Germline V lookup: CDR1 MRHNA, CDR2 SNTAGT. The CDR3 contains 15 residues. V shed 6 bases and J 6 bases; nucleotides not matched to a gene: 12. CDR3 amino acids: CASSAKPGLGKTQYF. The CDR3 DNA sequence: TGTGCCAGCAGCGCCAAACCGGGACTAGGAAAGACCCAGTACTTC.

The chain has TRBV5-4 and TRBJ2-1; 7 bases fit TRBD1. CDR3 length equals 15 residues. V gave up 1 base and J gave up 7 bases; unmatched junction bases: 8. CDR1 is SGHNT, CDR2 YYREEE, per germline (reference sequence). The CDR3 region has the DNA TGTGCCAGCAGCTTGTCTTATTACAGGGGTAATGAGCAGTTCTTC. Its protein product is CASSLSYYRGNEQFF.

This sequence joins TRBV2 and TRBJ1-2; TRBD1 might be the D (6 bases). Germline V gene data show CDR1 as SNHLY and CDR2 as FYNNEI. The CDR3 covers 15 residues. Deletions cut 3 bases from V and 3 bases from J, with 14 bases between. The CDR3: CASSDGGAGDYGYTF. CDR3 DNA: TGTGCCAGCAGTGATGGGGGGGCCGGTGACTATGGCTACACCTTC.

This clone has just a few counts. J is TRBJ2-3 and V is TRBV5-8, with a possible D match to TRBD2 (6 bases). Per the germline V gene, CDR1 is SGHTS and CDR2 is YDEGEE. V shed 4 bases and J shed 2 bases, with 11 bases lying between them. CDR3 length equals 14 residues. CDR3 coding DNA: TGTGCCAGCAGCCCGGGACTCCTCACAGATACGCAGTATTTT. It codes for CASSPGLLTDTQYF.

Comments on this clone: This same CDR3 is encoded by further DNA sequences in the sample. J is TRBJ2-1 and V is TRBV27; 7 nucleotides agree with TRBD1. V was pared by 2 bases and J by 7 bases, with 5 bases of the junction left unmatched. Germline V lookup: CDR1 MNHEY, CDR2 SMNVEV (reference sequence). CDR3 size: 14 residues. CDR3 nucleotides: TGTGCCAGCAGTTTAGACAGGGTGGGAAATGAGCAGTTCTTC. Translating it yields CASSLDRVGNEQFF.

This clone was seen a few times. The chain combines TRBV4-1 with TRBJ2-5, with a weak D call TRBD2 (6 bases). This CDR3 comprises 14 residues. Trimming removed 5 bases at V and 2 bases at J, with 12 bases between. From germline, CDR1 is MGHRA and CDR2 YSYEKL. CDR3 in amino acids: CASSAGPVQETQYF. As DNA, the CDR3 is TGCGCCAGCAGCGCGGGGCCCGTTCAAGAGACCCAGTACTTC.

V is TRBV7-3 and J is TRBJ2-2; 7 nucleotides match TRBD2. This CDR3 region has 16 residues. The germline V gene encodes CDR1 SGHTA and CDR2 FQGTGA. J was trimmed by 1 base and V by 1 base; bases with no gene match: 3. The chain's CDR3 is CASSLSPSGNTGELFF. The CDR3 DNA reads TGTGCCAGCAGCTTAAGTCCTAGCGGGAACACCGGGGAGCTGTTTTTT.

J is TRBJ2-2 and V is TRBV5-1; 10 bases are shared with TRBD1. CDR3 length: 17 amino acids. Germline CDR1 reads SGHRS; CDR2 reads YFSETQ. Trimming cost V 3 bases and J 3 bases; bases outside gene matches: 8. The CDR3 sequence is CASSSLGTGVYTGELFF. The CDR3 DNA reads TGCGCCAGCAGCTCCCTCGGGACAGGGGTTTACACCGGGGAGCTGTTTTTT.

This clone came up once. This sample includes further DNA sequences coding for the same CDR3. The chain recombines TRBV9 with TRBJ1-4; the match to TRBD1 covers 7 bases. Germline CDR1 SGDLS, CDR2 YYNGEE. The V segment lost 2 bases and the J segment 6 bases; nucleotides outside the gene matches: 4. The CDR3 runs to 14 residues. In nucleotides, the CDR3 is TGTGCCAGCAGCGTTGGACAGGTGGATGAAAAACTGTTTTTT. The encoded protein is CASSVGQVDEKLFF. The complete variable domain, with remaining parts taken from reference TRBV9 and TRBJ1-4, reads DSGVTQTPKHLITATGQRVTLRCSPRSGDLSVYWYQQSLDQGLQFLIQYYNGEERAKGNILERFSAQQFPDLHSELNLSSLELGDSALYFCASSVGQVDEKLFFGSGTQLSVL.